One and the same sample provided the 25 T cell receptor beta chains below, sequenced in a study of T cell clonality in common variable immunodeficiency. Their target antigens are unknown. General study results and limits: In common variable immunodeficiency, TCR beta chains reportedly carried fewer deletions and N-nucleotide insertions.

Sequenced by immunoSEQ multiplex PCR; TCRdb stores in-frame clones only, minus some. The sample has about 34,000 clones, none seen only once. The source material was peripheral blood mononuclear cells. The receptors derive from a human donor with common variable immunodeficiency.

This clone was detected many times. The CDR3 end lies 3 residues beyond the end of the read and is filled in from the germline J gene. This chain joins TRBV30 and TRBJ1-1; D might be TRBD1 (6 bases). CDR1 and CDR2 (germline): GTSNPN, SVGIG (reference sequence). The V gene lost 1 base and the J gene lost 7 bases, with 16 bases spanning the gap. This CDR3 spans 14 amino acids. The CDR3 DNA, read in part, is TGTGCCTGGAGTGCTTTAGGGGGTTTGAATGAA. Encoded protein: CAWSALGGLNE. Given in full, the CDR3 is CAWSALGGLNEAFF. Together with reference TRBV30 and TRBJ1-1, the CDR3 gives the full variable domain: SQTIHQWPATLVQPVGSPLSLECTVEGTSNPNLYWYRQAAGRGLQLLFYSVGIGQISSEVPQNLSASRPQDRQFILSSKKLLLSDSGFYLCAWSALGGLNEAFFGQGTRLTVV.

This clone has more than one count but fewer than ten. The CDR3 end lies 3 residues beyond the end of the read and is filled in from the germline J gene. The chain employs TRBV2 and TRBJ2-3; weak D call: TRBD1 (5 bases). Germline V gene lookup returns CDR1 SNHLY and CDR2 FYNNEI. This CDR3 has 16 residues. V lost 2 bases to trimming and J lost 5 bases, with 17 bases between them. The CDR3 protein is CASSELVQIRVDTQYF. Partial CDR3 DNA: TGTGCCAGCAGTGAACTAGTACAGATCAGGGTAGATACG.

This clone was counted between two and nine times. The same CDR3 also results from other DNA sequences found in this sample. CDR3 bases read: TGTGCCAGGATCGATCAGGGGTCGGGAGAGACC. This translates into CARIDQGSGET. The full-length CDR3 reads as CARIDQGSGETQYF. The rearrangement links TRBV6-2 or TRBV6-3 to TRBJ2-5; D is perhaps TRBD1 (6 bases). The observed sequence ends 3 residues before the CDR3 terminus, with the missing tail filled in from the germline J gene. The CDR3 extends over 14 amino acids. Trimming took off 9 bases at V and 4 bases at J, with 18 bases between the two ends. CDR1 and CDR2 (germline): MNHEY, SVGEGT.

This clone occurred many times. The read falls 3 residues short of the CDR3 end, and the missing part is taken from the germline J gene. The chain couples TRBV19 to TRBJ1-1; 10 positions match TRBD1. Germline V lookup: CDR1 LNHDA, CDR2 SQIVND (reference sequence). The trim removed 2 bases at V and 7 bases at J, leaving 10 bases unmatched. The CDR3 consists of 16 residues. The CDR3 loop reads CASSISLGQGEYEAFF. The part of the CDR3 DNA that was read is TGTGCCAGTAGTATATCGCTAGGACAGGGGGAATATGAA.

Comment on this clone: The read stops 3 residues short of the end of the CDR3; the missing end is completed from the germline J gene. The chain carries TRBV6-4 and TRBJ2-7; 7 bases fit TRBD1. Germline CDR1 MRHNA, CDR2 SNTAGT. J lost 0 bases, V lost 0 bases, and 5 bases had no gene match. CDR3 length: 16 residues. CDR3 loop: CASSDSTGRYSYEQYF. CDR3 DNA, as far as it was read: TGTGCCAGCAGTGACTCGACAGGGCGCTACTCCTACGAG.

At least ten counts were recorded for this clone. The sequence runs out 3 residues before the end of the CDR3; the remainder is reconstructed from the germline J gene. The V gene is TRBV29-1, the J gene TRBJ2-1; 14 positions match TRBD2. Germline-derived CDR1 and CDR2 are SQVTM and ANQGSEA. V dropped 7 bases and J dropped 5; count of bases not matched to a gene: 10. The CDR3 contains 16 residues. Partial CDR3 DNA: TGCAGCGGGAAGACTAGCGGGAGGGCTCACCACAATGAG. This sequence encodes CSGKTSGRAHHNE. The entire CDR3 reads CSGKTSGRAHHNEQFF.

This clone showed up just a few times. The read terminates 3 residues before the CDR3 end, so the remaining end is supplied by the germline J gene. This chain connects TRBV7-9 to TRBJ1-1, with D unresolved. The V gene's germline CDR1 is SEHNR and CDR2 FQNEAQ (reference sequence). Trimming cost V 6 bases and J 0 bases, with 14 bases left between them. This CDR3 region has 15 residues. CDR3 DNA, as far as it was read: TGTGCCAGCAGTCTGCTCGGCAGGTTGAACACTGAA. This gives the protein CASSLLGRLNTE. The whole CDR3 protein reads CASSLLGRLNTEAFF. Drawing the rest from reference TRBV7-9 and TRBJ1-1, the complete variable domain is DTGVSQNPRHKITKRGQNVTFRCDPISEHNRLYWYRQTLGQGPEFLTYFQNEAQLEKSRLLSDRFSAERPKGSFSTLEIQRTEQGDSAMYLCASSLLGRLNTEAFFGQGTRLTVV.

This clone has a handful of counts. The read ends 3 residues shy of where the CDR3 ends; the end is completed using the germline J gene. This same CDR3 is encoded by further DNA sequences in the sample. The chain uses TRBV19 and TRBJ2-1; TRBD2 agrees at 9 bases. V lost 7 bases, J lost 4 bases, and 5 bases stayed unmatched. Germline CDR1 LNHDA, CDR2 SQIVND (reference sequence). The CDR3 is 14 residues long. Here the CDR3 reads CASKKREVYNEQFF. The part of the CDR3 DNA that was read is TGTGCCAGTAAGAAGCGGGAGGTTTACAATGAG.

About this clone: The read gets to within 3 residues of the CDR3 end, and the germline J gene fills in the rest. This chain uses TRBV19 with TRBJ1-5; possibly TRBD1 for D (5 bases). CDR1 is LNHDA, CDR2 SQIVND, per germline (reference sequence). CDR3 length equals 14 residues. V lost 7 bases, J lost 4 bases, and 14 bases lay in between. The CDR3 sequence is CASIPGRGNQPQHF. The CDR3 bases that were read are TGTGCCAGTATTCCGGGACGGGGGAATCAGCCC. Drawing the rest from reference TRBV19 and TRBJ1-5, the complete variable domain is DGGITQSPKYLFRKEGQNVTLSCEQNLNHDAMYWYRQDPGQGLRLIYYSQIVNDFQKGDIAEGYSVSREKKESFPLTVTSAQKNPTAFYLCASIPGRGNQPQHFGDGTRLSIL.

This clone came up a few times. The read ends 3 residues shy of where the CDR3 ends; the end is completed using the germline J gene. The chain carries TRBV6-2 or TRBV6-3 and TRBJ1-6; maybe TRBD1 (5 bases). This CDR3 comprises 12 residues. Germline V gene lookup returns CDR1 MNHEY and CDR2 SVGEGT. The V gene lost 2 bases and the J gene lost 9 bases, with 5 bases spanning the gap. Incomplete CDR3 DNA: TGTGCCAGCAGTTACGGGGCTTCACCC. It encodes CASSYGASP. Given in full, the CDR3 is CASSYGASPLHF.

The table lists this clone with a few counts. The observed sequence ends 3 residues before the CDR3 terminus, with the missing tail filled in from the germline J gene. The chain has TRBV7-6 and TRBJ1-5; D perhaps matches TRBD1 (5 bases). V was shortened by 0 bases and J by 9 bases, with 9 bases between the two germline ends. Germline loops: CDR1 SGHVS, CDR2 FNYEAQ. The CDR3 has 13 residues. Partial CDR3 DNA: TGTGCCAGCAGCTTAGCCCCCCAGGGGCCC. This codes for CASSLAPQGP. The whole CDR3 sequence is CASSLAPQGPQHF.

The sequenced CDR3 bases are TGTGCCAGCAGCCGACAGGGTTTGAACACTGAA. Its protein is CASSRQGLNTE. The entire CDR3 protein is CASSRQGLNTEAFF. This rearrangement joins TRBV7-9 to TRBJ1-1; 7 bases agree with TRBD1. The missing CDR3 end, 3 residues past where the read stops, is filled in from the germline J gene. Trimming at V came to 5 bases and at J to 0 bases, leaving 3 bases not matched to a gene. This CDR3 region has 14 residues. Germline-derived CDR1 and CDR2 are SEHNR and FQNEAQ (reference sequence).

This clone was seen many times. Sequencing ends 3 residues short of the CDR3 end; the germline J gene provides the rest. The rearrangement links TRBV2 to TRBJ1-2; D may be TRBD1 (6 bases). The V gene lost 5 bases and the J gene lost 7 bases, with 20 bases spanning the gap. The CDR3 extends over 15 amino acids. From germline, CDR1 is SNHLY and CDR2 FYNNEI. The CDR3 bases that were read are TGTGCCAGCAGTCCCTCGGGACAAGCAGTGTCTGGC. Translating it yields CASSPSGQAVSG. The whole CDR3 protein reads CASSPSGQAVSGYTF.

A word on this clone: The CDR3 end lies 3 residues beyond the end of the read and is filled in from the germline J gene. The chain couples TRBV19 to TRBJ2-7; 10 nucleotides agree with TRBD2. V trimming: 6 bases; J trimming: 1 base; junction bases outside the gene matches: 6. The CDR3 is 15 residues long. Germline CDR1 reads LNHDA; CDR2 reads SQIVND (reference sequence). The part of the CDR3 DNA that was read is TGTGCCAGTAGAACTGTAGCGGGGGGATCCTACGAG. Amino acids: CASRTVAGGSYE. The complete CDR3 sequence is CASRTVAGGSYEQYF.

The covered CDR3 bases are TGTGCCTGGACCCTATCCGGGACAGGGATCCGGGGCAATCAGCCC. This translates into CAWTLSGTGIRGNQP. The whole CDR3 sequence reads CAWTLSGTGIRGNQPQHF. The chain has TRBV30 and TRBJ1-5; 9 positions agree with TRBD1. From the germline J gene comes the end of the CDR3, since the read stops 3 residues before it. Looked up from germline, CDR1 is GTSNPN and CDR2 is SVGIG (reference sequence). Trimming took 4 bases from V and 2 from J; bases not matched to a gene: 15. This CDR3 is 18 amino acids long.

This clone is hyperexpanded (1% or more). The CDR3 extends 3 residues past the end of the read, so its final part is completed from the germline J gene. This chain links TRBV28 with TRBJ2-1, with D hard to call. The V end lost 5 bases, the J end lost 4 bases, and 12 bases lay between the germline ends. The length of the CDR3 is 14 residues. Germline V gene lookup returns CDR1 MDHEN and CDR2 SYDVKM. The CDR3 bases that were read are TGTGCCAGCAGTCTGACATCCTCTTACAATGAG. It translates to CASSLTSSYNE. The whole CDR3 protein reads CASSLTSSYNEQFF.

The table lists this clone with a few counts. Coverage ceases 3 residues before the CDR3 finishes, and the germline J gene fills in the end. The same CDR3 can be traced to other DNA sequences in this sample. The chain couples TRBV18 to TRBJ2-3, with D hard to call. V was cut by 6 bases and J by 0 bases, with 10 bases left in between. Germline V gene data show CDR1 as KGHSH and CDR2 as LQKENI. The CDR3 extends over 14 amino acids. The part of the CDR3 DNA that was read is TGTGCCAGCTCCCCAGCCACTAGCACAGATACG. Amino acid sequence: CASSPATSTDT. The whole CDR3 protein is CASSPATSTDTQYF.

This clone was detected many times. Read sequence stops 3 residues before the CDR3 end, and the germline J gene provides the missing end. The chain recombines TRBV6-4 with TRBJ2-1; D is unclear. The CDR3 spans 15 residues. Between the trimmed V and J ends, which lost 6 bases and 3 bases, there was a span of 15 bases. Germline loops: CDR1 MRHNA, CDR2 SNTAGT. The CDR3 bases that were read are TGTGCCAGCAGCCCAGACCTAGGATTCTACAATGAG. This sequence encodes CASSPDLGFYNE. The full CDR3 is CASSPDLGFYNEQFF.

The sample holds a few counts of this clone. The CDR3 end lies 3 residues beyond the end of the read and is filled in from the germline J gene. The rearrangement uses TRBV7-9 and TRBJ2-2; D may be TRBD1 (5 bases). CDR3 length: 13 amino acids. From germline, CDR1 is SEHNR and CDR2 FQNEAQ (reference sequence). V was shortened by 3 bases and J by 5 bases, with 7 bases between the two germline ends. CDR3 region: CASSFSGTGELFF. Partial CDR3 DNA: TGTGCCAGCAGCTTCTCAGGGACCGGGGAG.

Of note for this clone: The CDR3 end is not reached by the read, which stops 3 residues before it; the germline J gene fills it in. The V gene is TRBV6-2 or TRBV6-3, the J gene TRBJ2-3; 8 nucleotides match TRBD2. This CDR3 region has 15 residues. Unmatched junction bases numbered 4, after V lost 2 bases and J lost 3 bases. Germline CDR1 is MNHEY and CDR2 is SVGEGT. The part of the CDR3 DNA that was read is TGTGCCAGCAGTTACAGGGGACTAGAAACAGATACG. Amino acids: CASSYRGLETDT. The entire CDR3 protein is CASSYRGLETDTQYF.

Many counts were recorded for this clone. The DNA ends 3 residues before the CDR3 does, and the rest of the CDR3 is filled in from the germline J gene. The J gene is TRBJ2-2, the V gene TRBV27; D might be TRBD1 (6 bases). CDR1 and CDR2 (germline): MNHEY, SMNVEV (reference sequence). The CDR3 length is 15 residues. Between the trimmed V and J ends, which lost 7 bases and 3 bases, there was a span of 15 bases. CDR3 bases read: TGTGCCAGCACCCCCCGGACAGAGCACACCGGGGAG. Translating it yields CASTPRTEHTGE. The whole CDR3 sequence reads CASTPRTEHTGELFF.

This clone was counted many times. The observed sequence ends 3 residues before the CDR3 terminus, with the missing tail filled in from the germline J gene. The V call is TRBV7-2, the J call TRBJ2-2; no reliable D call. Germline V lookup: CDR1 SGHTA, CDR2 FQGNSA. CDR3 length equals 9 residues. CDR3 bases read: TGTGCCAGCAGCTCCGGG. Translation: CASSSG. From start to end, the CDR3 is CASSSGLFF.

This clone was counted a few times. The observed sequence ends 3 residues before the CDR3 terminus, with the missing tail filled in from the germline J gene. The chain carries TRBV19 and TRBJ2-3; D perhaps matches TRBD2 (6 bases). Trimming pared 6 bases from V and 3 bases from J, leaving 25 bases between. The CDR3 has 18 residues. From germline, CDR1 is LNHDA and CDR2 SQIVND (reference sequence). The CDR3 reads CASSSSTHTGVWTDTQYF. The CDR3 bases that were read are TGTGCCAGTAGCTCTTCCACACATACGGGGGTCTGGACAGATACG.

This clone has a handful of counts. The CDR3 loop reads CASLRDRAYEQYF. The CDR3 bases that were read are TGTGCCAGCCTACGGGACAGAGCCTACGAG. The genes are TRBV7-9 and TRBJ2-7, with TRBD1 matching over 7 bases. The read ends 3 residues early relative to the CDR3; the germline J gene fills the gap. The CDR3 runs 13 residues. Trimming at V came to 8 bases and at J to 2 bases, leaving 6 bases not matched to a gene. CDR1 and CDR2 (germline): SEHNR, FQNEAQ (reference sequence).

Points on this clone: The read comes to an end 3 residues before the CDR3 does, leaving the germline J gene to fill in the end. The chain is built from TRBV6-2 or TRBV6-3 and TRBJ1-2, with D possibly being TRBD1 (5 bases). This CDR3 has 15 residues. Germline values: CDR1 MNHEY, CDR2 SVGEGT. Trimming took 0 bases from V and 4 from J, leaving 12 bases between them. The CDR3 sequence: CASSYSAGQGYGYTF. The sequenced part of the CDR3 DNA is TGTGCCAGCAGTTACTCGGCAGGGCAGGGCTATGGC.